This record looks at one TCR beta chain sequence and its context. The target antigen is unknown. TCRdb's table, derived via immunoSEQ multiplex PCR, lists solely in-frame clones and lacks some. The table includes tens of thousands of clones, 70% to 85% detected once. This entry belongs to a study of T cells in localized non-small cell lung cancer. Study-level results: Peak T cell clonality was found in uninvolved adjacent lung, exceeding tumor.

The CDR3 length is 17 residues. CDR1 is SGDLS and CDR2 is YYNGEE in the germline V gene. J gave up 3 bases and V 0 bases, and 5 bases lay outside the gene matches. The receptor's source is a female donor older than 55 with stage I lung adenocarcinoma. The V gene is TRBV9, the J gene TRBJ2-3; TRBD2 aligns across 12 bases. The specimen comprised peripheral blood, sampled before any cancer treatment. The CDR3: CASSVGLAGGQTDTQYF. The CDR3 nucleotides read TGTGCCAGCAGCGTAGGGCTAGCGGGAGGGCAGACAGATACGCAGTATTTT.